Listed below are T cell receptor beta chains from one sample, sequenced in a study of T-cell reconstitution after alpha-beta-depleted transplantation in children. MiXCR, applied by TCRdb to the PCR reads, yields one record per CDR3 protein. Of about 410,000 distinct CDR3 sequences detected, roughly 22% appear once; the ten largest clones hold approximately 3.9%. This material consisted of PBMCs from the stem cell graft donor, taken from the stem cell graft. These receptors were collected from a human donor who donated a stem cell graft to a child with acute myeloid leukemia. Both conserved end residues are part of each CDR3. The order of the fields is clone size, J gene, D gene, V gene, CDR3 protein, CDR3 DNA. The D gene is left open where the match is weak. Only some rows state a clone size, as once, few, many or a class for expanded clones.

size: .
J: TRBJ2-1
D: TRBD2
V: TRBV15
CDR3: CATSRGLAGARRDNEQFF
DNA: TGTGCCACCAGCAGAGGACTAGCGGGAGCTCGTAGGGACAATGAGCAGTTCTTC

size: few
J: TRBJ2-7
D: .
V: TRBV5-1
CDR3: CASSLSSLAYEQYF
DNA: TGCGCCAGCAGCTTGAGTTCGTTGGCGTACGAGCAGTACTTC

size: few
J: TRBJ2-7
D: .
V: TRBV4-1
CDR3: CASSQDWSIGTYEQYF
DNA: TGCGCCAGCAGCCAAGATTGGAGTATCGGTACCTACGAGCAGTACTTC

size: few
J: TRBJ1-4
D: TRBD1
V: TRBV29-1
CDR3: CSGGGQGDEKLFF
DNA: TGCAGCGGTGGGGGACAGGGAGATGAAAAACTGTTTTTT

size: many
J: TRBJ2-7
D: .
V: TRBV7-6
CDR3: CASSLGQAISYEQYF
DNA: TGTGCCAGCAGCTTAGGACAGGCGATCTCCTACGAGCAGTACTTC

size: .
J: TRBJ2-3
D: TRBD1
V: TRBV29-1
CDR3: CSVAGGKDTQYF
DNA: TGCAGCGTTGCAGGGGGCAAGGATACGCAGTATTTT

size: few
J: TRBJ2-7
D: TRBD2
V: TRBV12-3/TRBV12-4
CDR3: CASSLPRTSGKIEQYF
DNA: TGTGCCAGCAGTTTACCCCGGACTAGCGGGAAGATCGAGCAGTACTTC

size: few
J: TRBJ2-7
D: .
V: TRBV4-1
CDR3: CASSQGLGDYEQYF
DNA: TGCGCCAGCAGCCAAGGTTTGGGCGACTACGAGCAGTACTTC

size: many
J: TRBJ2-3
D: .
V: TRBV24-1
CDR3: CATSDWDFIWGTDTQYF
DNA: TGTGCCACCAGTGATTGGGACTTTATCTGGGGCACAGATACGCAGTATTTT

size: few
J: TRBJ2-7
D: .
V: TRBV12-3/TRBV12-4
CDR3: CASSNDRRFSYEQYF
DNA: TGTGCCAGCAGCAATGACAGGCGCTTCTCCTACGAGCAGTACTTC

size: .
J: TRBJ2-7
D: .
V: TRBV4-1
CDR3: CASSQEVKTVYEQYF
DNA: TGCGCCAGCAGCCAAGAGGTCAAAACGGTCTACGAGCAGTACTTC

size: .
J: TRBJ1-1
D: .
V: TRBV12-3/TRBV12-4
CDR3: CASSILGGGGTEAFF
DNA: TGTGCCAGCAGTATCCTGGGGGGCGGCGGCACTGAAGCTTTCTTT

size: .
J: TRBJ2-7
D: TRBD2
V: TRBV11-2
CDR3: CASSLDRGGRILYEQYF
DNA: TGTGCCAGCAGCTTAGATCGCGGCGGGAGAATTTTATACGAGCAGTACTTC

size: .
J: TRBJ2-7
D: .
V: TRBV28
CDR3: CASSWGAGASYEQYF
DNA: TGTGCCAGCAGTTGGGGGGCAGGGGCTTCCTACGAGCAGTACTTC

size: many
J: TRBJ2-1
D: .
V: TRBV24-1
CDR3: CATSDFALDEQFF
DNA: TGTGCCACCAGTGATTTCGCCCTCGATGAGCAGTTCTTC

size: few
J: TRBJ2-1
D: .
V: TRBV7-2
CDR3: CASSLMTYEQFF
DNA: TGTGCCAGCAGCTTAATGACCTATGAGCAGTTCTTC

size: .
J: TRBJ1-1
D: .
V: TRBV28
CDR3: CASSLPFLTEAFF
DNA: TGTGCCAGCAGCCTCCCATTCCTCACTGAAGCTTTCTTT

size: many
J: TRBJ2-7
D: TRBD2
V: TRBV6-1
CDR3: CASSFRGDLTYEQYF
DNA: TGTGCCAGCAGCTTCCGGGGGGACCTCACCTACGAGCAGTACTTC

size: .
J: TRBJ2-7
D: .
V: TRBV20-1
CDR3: CSARGPAGEQYF
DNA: TGCAGTGCTAGGGGTCCCGCCGGCGAGCAGTACTTC

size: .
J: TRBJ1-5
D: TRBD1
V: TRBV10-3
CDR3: CAISPGQGAKDSNQPQHF
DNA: TGTGCCATATCTCCGGGACAGGGGGCCAAAGATAGCAATCAGCCCCAGCATTTT